The text below deals with one TCR beta chain. The antigen remains unidentified. Germline values: CDR1 SGHTA, CDR2 FQGNSA. Trimming removed 1 base at V and 4 bases at J, with 11 bases between. CDR3 length equals 14 residues. Treatment specified: oral pan-JAK inhibitor, 5-10 mg twice daily. This sample was taken from a study of CD8+ T cells in alopecia areata. General study results and limits: Mice showed clearer TCR sharing than patients did, a gap that was possibly HLA-related. A single nonresponder leaves the baseline CD8+ expansion link to response uncertain.

RNA extraction was followed by reverse transcription into cDNA, which acted as the sequencing template. The data were produced by immunoSEQ multiplex PCR, yet TCRdb's version contains in-frame clones alone and is incomplete. In the table there are fewer than 250,000 clones, about 40% of which are singletons. The chain recombines TRBV7-2 with TRBJ2-7; D gene unclear. Here the sequenced sample was CD4+ T cells sorted from blood, taken around week 37, from a patient treated with tofacitinib. This TCR was sampled from a human donor with alopecia areata. The CDR3 DNA is TGTGCCAGCAGCTTAGGGCCTGGGCCTTACGAGCAGTACTTC. Its protein product is CASSLGPGPYEQYF. Drawing the rest from reference TRBV7-2 and TRBJ2-7, the complete variable domain is GAGVSQSPSNKVTEKGKDVELRCDPISGHTALYWYRQSLGQGLEFLIYFQGNSAPDKSGLPSDRFSAERTGGSVSTLTIQRTQQEDSAVYLCASSLGPGPYEQYFGPGTRLTVT.